Listed here are 31 T cell receptor beta chains from one sample, sequenced in a study of blood T cell repertoires in COVID-19 (dated by TCRdb to the early 2020s). Library generation was performed with the immunoSEQ multiplex PCR assay. Sourced from immuneACCESS, this table was stored by TCRdb with only in-frame sequences that have V and J called. A share of the clones is absent; for the studies checked, an unresolved V gene accounts for under half, and the remainder has no known explanation. In all, the sample holds roughly 150,000 clones, and roughly four fifths of those were seen once. Of the sample, about a tenth falls within the top ten clones. Sequenced material: peripheral blood. These TCRs come from a human donor in a cohort sampled during active COVID-19.

In its sample, this clone was seen a few times. V usage is TRBV7-8 and J usage is TRBJ1-2; 9 bases match TRBD1. The CDR3 extends over 15 amino acids. Germline loops: CDR1 SGHVS, CDR2 FQNEAQ. V lost 0 bases, J lost 4 bases, and 3 bases stayed unmatched. CDR3 bases: TGTGCCAGCAGCTTAGCGGCGACAGGGGGCTATGGCTACACCTTC. Protein product: CASSLAATGGYGYTF. Supplemented by reference TRBV7-8 and TRBJ1-2, the full variable domain reads GAGVSQSPRYKVAKRGQDVALRCDPISGHVSLFWYQQALGQGPEFLTYFQNEAQLDKSGLPSDRFFAERPEGSVSTLKIQRTQQEDSAVYLCASSLAATGGYGYTFGSGTRLTVV.

This sequence joins TRBV5-6 and TRBJ2-3, with D perhaps TRBD2 (5 bases). V was shortened by 6 bases and J by 7 bases, with 21 bases between the two germline ends. This CDR3 region has 15 residues. In germline, CDR1 is SGHDT, CDR2 YYEEEE. The CDR3 sequence is CASTISGLGRYTQYF. In nucleotides, the CDR3 is TGTGCCAGCACCATCTCAGGACTGGGCCGGTATACGCAGTATTTT.

This chain connects TRBV5-6 to TRBJ1-1; TRBD1 aligns across 7 bases. Germline trimming cut 4 bases from V and 1 base from J; bases unmatched to any gene: 7. CDR3 length: 15 residues. Germline values: CDR1 SGHDT, CDR2 YYEEEE. The CDR3 coding sequence is TGTGCCAGCAGCCCGGGGGACAGAAAGAACACTGAAGCTTTCTTT. This translates into CASSPGDRKNTEAFF.

The rearrangement links TRBV29-1 to TRBJ2-1, with 10 bases identical to TRBD2. This CDR3 has 15 amino acids. Germline V lookup: CDR1 SQVTM, CDR2 ANQGSEA. V trimming: 6 bases; J trimming: 8 bases; junction bases outside the gene matches: 13. Written as DNA, the CDR3 is TGCAGCGTCACAGGTGCTAGCGGGAGTGGCGATGAGCAGTTCTTC. Translated: CSVTGASGSGDEQFF.

The V gene is TRBV23-1, the J gene TRBJ2-7, with 9 bases that match TRBD1. TRBV23-1 belongs to the ORF category, with a function that is uncertain. V lost 3 bases to trimming and J lost 2 bases; unmatched junction nucleotides: 11. CDR3 size: 17 residues. In nucleotides, the CDR3 is TGCGCCAGCAGTCAGTGGACAGGGGTGGAGACCCCCTACGAGCAGTACTTC. Its translation is CASSQWTGVETPYEQYF.

The chain links TRBV5-5 to TRBJ1-1; possible D gene TRBD1, 6 bases. The CDR3 is made up of 12 amino acids. The V gene's germline CDR1 is SGHKS and CDR2 YYEKEE (reference sequence). Trimming cost V 4 bases and J 6 bases, with 10 bases left between them. Here the CDR3 DNA reads TGTGCCAGCAGCATACAGGGATCTGAAGCTTTCTTT. This codes for CASSIQGSEAFF. The whole variable domain, remainder taken from reference TRBV5-5 and TRBJ1-1, is DAGVTQSPTHLIKTRGQQVTLRCSPISGHKSVSWYQQVLGQGPQFIFQYYEKEERGRGNFPDRFSARQFPNYSSELNVNALLLGDSALYLCASSIQGSEAFFGQGTRLTVV.

V usage is TRBV28 and J usage is TRBJ2-2; D possibly corresponds to TRBD2 (6 bases). Per germline, CDR1 MDHEN and CDR2 SYDVKM. The CDR3 consists of 16 residues. The ends were cut back, 7 bases at V and 7 bases at J, with 22 bases in the middle. CDR3 bases: TGTGCCAGCACTAGCCCAACAGAGCGGGCAGGCGGGGAGCTGTTTTTT. Translated, it gives CASTSPTERAGGELFF.

The genes are TRBV2 and TRBJ2-7; 7 nucleotides align to TRBD2. With 6 bases clipped from V and 1 base from J, the junction kept 6 bases outside the gene matches. The CDR3 length is 14 residues. Germline V gene data show CDR1 as SNHLY and CDR2 as FYNNEI. CDR3: CASSPERGSYEQYF. As DNA, the CDR3 is TGTGCCAGCAGCCCGGAGCGGGGATCCTACGAGCAGTACTTC.

This chain connects TRBV11-2 to TRBJ2-7; possible D gene TRBD2, 5 bases. V was cut by 1 base and J by 2 bases, with 9 bases left in between. The CDR3 spans 14 residues. Per germline, CDR1 SGHAT and CDR2 FQNNGV. CDR3 protein: CASSLGGSAYEQYF. The CDR3 DNA sequence: TGTGCCAGCAGCTTAGGAGGGTCTGCCTACGAGCAGTACTTC.

The chain links TRBV7-6 to TRBJ2-3; 11 positions agree with TRBD2. Germline trimming cut 5 bases from V and 0 bases from J; bases unmatched to any gene: 4. Germline V gene sequence: CDR1 SGHVS, CDR2 FNYEAQ. The CDR3 covers 16 residues. The CDR3 sequence is CASSETSGASTDTQYF. Here the CDR3 DNA reads TGTGCCAGCAGCGAGACTAGCGGGGCCAGCACAGATACGCAGTATTTT.

This clone was seen a handful of times. The chain links TRBV19 to TRBJ2-3; the D is unclear. Looked up from germline, CDR1 is LNHDA and CDR2 is SQIVND (reference sequence). The CDR3 length is 14 residues. V was clipped by 5 bases and J by 2 bases, with 11 bases between them. CDR3 sequence: CASSVGVATDTQYF. The CDR3, as DNA: TGTGCCAGTAGTGTAGGTGTGGCCACAGATACGCAGTATTTT.

The chain carries TRBV7-9 and TRBJ1-1; no reliable D call. The CDR3 length is 11 residues. The germline CDR1 and CDR2 sequences are SEHNR and FQNEAQ (reference sequence). The germline V and J ends were trimmed by 1 base and 11 bases, with 8 bases remaining between them. Here the CDR3 DNA reads TGTGCCAGCAGCTTAGGGGTCAGGGCTTTCTTT. Its translation is CASSLGVRAFF.

In its sample, this clone was seen a few times. CDR3 DNA: TGTGCCACCGCACGGGAGGGCAATCAGCCCCAGCATTTT. Its translation is CATAREGNQPQHF. This sequence joins TRBV18 and TRBJ1-5; D remains unclear. Trimming pared 10 bases from V and 2 bases from J, leaving 12 bases between. CDR1 KGHSH and CDR2 LQKENI come from the germline V gene. The CDR3 contains 13 residues.

V gene TRBV11-1 combines with J gene TRBJ2-7; 8 nucleotides agree with TRBD1. V was pared by 1 base and J by 6 bases, with 2 bases of the junction left unmatched. Germline V gene data show CDR1 as SGHAT and CDR2 as FQDESV (reference sequence). The CDR3 totals 13 residues. The CDR3: CASSLDQGAEQYF. DNA of the CDR3: TGTGCCAGCAGCTTAGATCAGGGGGCCGAGCAGTACTTC. Filled out from reference TRBV11-1 and TRBJ2-7, the complete variable domain reads EAEVAQSPRYKITEKSQAVAFWCDPISGHATLYWYRQILGQGPELLVQFQDESVVDDSQLPKDRFSAERLKGVDSTLKIQPAELGDSAMYLCASSLDQGAEQYFGPGTRLTVT.

The chain carries TRBV19 and TRBJ2-7; a possible D gene is TRBD2 (5 bases). V lost 5 bases and J lost 2, with 16 bases in between. The CDR3 covers 15 residues. Germline-derived CDR1 and CDR2 are LNHDA and SQIVND (reference sequence). The CDR3 region has the DNA TGTGCCAGTAGTTTAACAGTTGGGGAGACCTACGAGCAGTACTTC. Its translation: CASSLTVGETYEQYF.

This rearrangement joins TRBV7-2 to TRBJ2-7; 8 bases are a match to TRBD2. The CDR3 spans 14 residues. Germline CDR1 is SGHTA and CDR2 is FQGNSA. With 5 bases clipped from V and 7 bases from J, the junction kept 10 bases outside the gene matches. CDR3 residues: CASSHGAGRDEQYF. Written as DNA, the CDR3 is TGTGCCAGCAGCCACGGAGCCGGGAGGGATGAGCAGTACTTC.

This sequence joins TRBV30 and TRBJ2-7; 8 nucleotides align to TRBD1. The CDR3 runs 14 residues. Germline CDR1 GTSNPN, CDR2 SVGIG (reference sequence). Losses at the gene ends were 3 bases for V and 5 bases for J; bases not matched to a gene: 9. The CDR3 sequence: CAWRGGRGRHEQYF. The CDR3 DNA is TGTGCCTGGAGAGGGGGCAGGGGGCGGCACGAGCAGTACTTC.

The chain combines TRBV10-3 with TRBJ1-1; TRBD1 agrees at 8 bases. The CDR3 is 14 amino acids. V dropped 3 bases and J dropped 4; count of bases not matched to a gene: 4. Germline V gene lookup returns CDR1 ENHRY and CDR2 SYGVKD. CDR3 sequence: CAISDGQGSTEAFF. CDR3 in DNA: TGTGCCATCAGTGATGGACAGGGTAGCACTGAAGCTTTCTTT.

The genes are TRBV7-9 and TRBJ1-2; 7 nucleotides agree with TRBD1. J was trimmed by 5 bases and V by 4 bases; bases with no gene match: 7. The germline V gene has CDR1 SEHNR and CDR2 FQNEAQ (reference sequence). The CDR3 totals 14 residues. This CDR3 reads CASSSHGQEYGYTF. The CDR3, as DNA: TGTGCCAGCAGCTCACATGGACAGGAGTATGGCTACACCTTC.

V is TRBV30 and J is TRBJ2-1; TRBD2 agrees at 14 bases. V dropped 3 bases and J dropped 2; count of bases not matched to a gene: 6. Germline V gene lookup returns CDR1 GTSNPN and CDR2 SVGIG (reference sequence). This CDR3 region has 17 residues. For the CDR3, the DNA is TGTGCCTGGAGCGGACTAGCGGGAGGTCTTACCTACAATGAGCAGTTCTTC. This gives the protein CAWSGLAGGLTYNEQFF.

The rearrangement joins TRBV6-2 or TRBV6-3 to TRBJ2-6; D ambiguous. There are 15 residues in the CDR3. Trimming pared 0 bases from V and 1 base from J, leaving 4 bases between. Germline V gene lookup returns CDR1 MNHEY and CDR2 SVGEGT. Here the CDR3 reads CASSYSPSGANVLTF. The CDR3 nucleotides read TGTGCCAGCAGTTACTCCCCTTCTGGGGCCAACGTCCTGACTTTC.

The count of this clone is one. The genes are TRBV3-1 (or the pseudogene TRBV3-2) and TRBJ2-1; TRBD2 matches 10 bases. V was pared by 4 bases and J by 8 bases, with 11 bases of the junction left unmatched. The CDR3 runs to 16 residues. The germline gives CDR1 LGHDT, CDR2 YNNKEL (reference sequence). The DNA for the CDR3 is TGTGCCAGCAGCCGAGGGAGCGGGGGGGCCGGGCATGAGCAGTTCTTC. As protein: CASSRGSGGAGHEQFF.

This chain uses TRBV6-5 with TRBJ1-1; D remains unclear. This CDR3 has 15 amino acids. V was clipped by 6 bases and J by 6 bases, with 20 bases between them. Germline loops: CDR1 MNHEY, CDR2 SVGAGI. The CDR3 here is CASSLTPRVPPEAFF. The CDR3 DNA reads TGTGCCAGCAGCCTCACCCCCCGGGTCCCCCCTGAAGCTTTCTTT.

CDR3 in amino acids: CSVVVGAGSEQFF. CDR3 nucleotide sequence: TGCAGCGTTGTGGTGGGAGCGGGTAGCGAGCAGTTCTTC. The chain combines TRBV29-1 with TRBJ2-1, with a possible D match to TRBD2 (6 bases). CDR3 size: 13 residues. Germline values: CDR1 SQVTM, CDR2 ANQGSEA. The V end was cut by 4 bases, the J end by 10 bases, with 17 bases between.

The chain has TRBV9 and TRBJ2-2; TRBD1 aligns across 7 bases. Germline values: CDR1 SGDLS, CDR2 YYNGEE. This CDR3 is built from 14 residues. With V trimmed by 7 bases and J by 4 bases, 7 bases remained unmatched. CDR3 nucleotides: TGTGCCAGCGCCCTTTGGGACAGCACCGGGGAGCTGTTTTTT. Amino acids: CASALWDSTGELFF. Filled out from reference TRBV9 and TRBJ2-2, the complete variable domain reads DSGVTQTPKHLITATGQRVTLRCSPRSGDLSVYWYQQSLDQGLQFLIQYYNGEERAKGNILERFSAQQFPDLHSELNLSSLELGDSALYFCASALWDSTGELFFGEGSRLTVL.

The chain combines TRBV27 with TRBJ2-1, with 7 nucleotides matching TRBD1. V trimming: 8 bases; J trimming: 5 bases; junction bases outside the gene matches: 9. The CDR3 consists of 14 residues. Germline V gene data show CDR1 as MNHEY and CDR2 as SMNVEV (reference sequence). The CDR3 here is CASAVGQANNEQFF. The DNA of the CDR3 is TGTGCCAGCGCCGTAGGACAGGCTAACAATGAGCAGTTCTTC.

V gene TRBV2 combines with J gene TRBJ1-2, with 10 bases identical to TRBD1. J lost 8 bases, V lost 6 bases, and 6 bases had no gene match. The CDR3 has 13 amino acids. The germline V gene encodes CDR1 SNHLY and CDR2 FYNNEI. This chain's CDR3 is CASSGTGAGGYTF. The CDR3 DNA follows: TGTGCCAGCAGCGGGACAGGGGCTGGCGGCTACACCTTC. Based on the CDR3 plus reference TRBV2 and TRBJ1-2, the full variable domain is EPEVTQTPSHQVTQMGQEVILRCVPISNHLYFYWYRQILGQKVEFLVSFYNNEISEKSEIFDDQFSVERPDGSNFTLKIRSTKLEDSAMYFCASSGTGAGGYTFGSGTRLTVV.

This clone came up once. The rearrangement links TRBV19 to TRBJ1-1; D is unresolved. The V gene lost 5 bases and the J gene lost 6 bases, with 13 bases spanning the gap. The germline gives CDR1 LNHDA, CDR2 SQIVND (reference sequence). The CDR3 contains 13 residues. CDR3 amino acids: CASSSNRRSEAFF. CDR3 sequence (DNA): TGTGCCAGTAGTTCGAACAGACGGTCTGAAGCTTTCTTT.

This chain connects TRBV7-2 to TRBJ2-7; 8 nucleotides match TRBD1. Germline V lookup: CDR1 SGHTA, CDR2 FQGNSA. Germline trimming cut 4 bases from V and 11 bases from J; bases unmatched to any gene: 4. The CDR3 contains 11 residues. The CDR3 loop reads CASSSPGGKYF. The CDR3 coding sequence is TGTGCCAGCAGCTCTCCAGGGGGCAAGTACTTC.

The chain joins TRBV28 to TRBJ1-2; D is perhaps TRBD1 (5 bases). V was pared by 6 bases and J by 2 bases, with 10 bases between. The CDR3 totals 13 residues. Germline CDR1 MDHEN, CDR2 SYDVKM. CDR3 residues: CASRVDRNYGYTF. CDR3 DNA sequence: TGTGCCAGCAGGGTAGACAGAAACTATGGCTACACCTTC.

The rearrangement uses TRBV4-3 and TRBJ2-2, with TRBD2 matching 10 bases. The CDR3 totals 16 residues. CDR1 and CDR2 from the germline V gene are LGHNA and YSLEER. V trimming: 3 bases; J trimming: 4 bases; junction bases outside the gene matches: 5. The CDR3 bases are TGCGCCAGCAGCCACCCTAGCGGGAGTGGCACCGGGGAGCTGTTTTTT. This codes for CASSHPSGSGTGELFF.